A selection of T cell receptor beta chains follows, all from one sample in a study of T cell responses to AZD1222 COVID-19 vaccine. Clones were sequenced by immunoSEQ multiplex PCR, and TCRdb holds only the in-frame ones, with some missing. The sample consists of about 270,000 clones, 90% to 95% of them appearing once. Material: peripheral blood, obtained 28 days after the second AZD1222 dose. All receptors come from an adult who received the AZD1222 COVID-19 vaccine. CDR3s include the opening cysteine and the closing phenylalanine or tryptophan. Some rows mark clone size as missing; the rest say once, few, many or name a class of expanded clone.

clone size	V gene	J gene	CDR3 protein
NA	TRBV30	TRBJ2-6	CAWDREAGANVLTF
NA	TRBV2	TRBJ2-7	CASSAPGSSYEQYF
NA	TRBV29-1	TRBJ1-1	CSVRAGTANTEAFF
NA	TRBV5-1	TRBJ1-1	CASSLISPPNTEAFF
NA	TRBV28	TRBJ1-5	CASRPTGNNQPQHF
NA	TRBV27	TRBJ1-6	CASSQGAYNSPLHF
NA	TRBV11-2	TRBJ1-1	CASSLHFTESTEAFF
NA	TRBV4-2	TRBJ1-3	CASSQEQRDGNTIYF
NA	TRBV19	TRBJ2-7	CASSTWPGQGAHEQYF
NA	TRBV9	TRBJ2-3	CASSQGGTTITDTQYF
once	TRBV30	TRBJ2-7	CAWSVGGATYEQYF
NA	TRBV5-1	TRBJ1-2	CASSTEGRSWGYTF
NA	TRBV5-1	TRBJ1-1	CASRDGQGANTEAFF
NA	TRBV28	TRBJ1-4	CASSVIQGSGEKLFF
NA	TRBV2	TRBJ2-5	CASSPGTRTETQYF
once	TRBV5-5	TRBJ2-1	CASSSRGHGFDNEQFF
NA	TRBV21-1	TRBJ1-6	CASSKGKSSYNSPLHF
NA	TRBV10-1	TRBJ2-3	CASSESIQGFRDTQYF
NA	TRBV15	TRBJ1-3	CATSRSDSRSGNTIYF
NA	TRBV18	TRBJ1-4	CASSDTTRGEKLFF
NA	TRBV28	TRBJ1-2	CASRPTEYGYTF
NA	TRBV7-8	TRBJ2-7	CASSLGGSDRVEYEQYF
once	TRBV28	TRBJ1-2	CASGLWASSGYTF
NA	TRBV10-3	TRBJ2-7	CAISERDNSEQYF
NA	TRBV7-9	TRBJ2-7	CASSLGFRGADEQYF
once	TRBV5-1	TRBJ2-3	CASSLWGGISTDTQYF
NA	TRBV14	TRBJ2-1	CASSPKRGTFDEQFF
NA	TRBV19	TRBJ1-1	CASSPLPGLLMNTEAFF
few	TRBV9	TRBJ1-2	CASSVVNNYGYTF
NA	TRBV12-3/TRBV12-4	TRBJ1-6	CASSLRGQTPLHF
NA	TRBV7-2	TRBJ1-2	CASSPGQIYGYTF
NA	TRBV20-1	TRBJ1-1	CSASRDRVESTEAFF
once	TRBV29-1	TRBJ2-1	CSVEARSSYNEQFF
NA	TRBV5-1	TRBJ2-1	CASSPPGGADYNEQFF
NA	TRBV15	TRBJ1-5	CATSRDFGGSQPQHF
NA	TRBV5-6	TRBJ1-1	CASSWAGGTEAFF
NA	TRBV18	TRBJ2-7	CASSLSSGSGEQYF
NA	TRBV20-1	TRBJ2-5	CSASRPGQKETQYF
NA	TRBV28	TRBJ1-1	CASSSRRYRVEGTEAFF
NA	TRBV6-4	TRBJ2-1	CASPRGGNEQFF
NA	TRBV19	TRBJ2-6	CASSPRDRMPSGANVLTF
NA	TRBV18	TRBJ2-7	CASSPADEQYF
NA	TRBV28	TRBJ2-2	CASSTGTPNTGELFF
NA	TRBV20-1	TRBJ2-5	CSASGGGSQETQYF
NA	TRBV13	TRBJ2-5	CASSPRVAGGLQETQYF
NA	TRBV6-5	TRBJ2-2	CASSSGTGVTGELFF
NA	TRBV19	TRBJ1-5	CASNSGQLHRQPQHF
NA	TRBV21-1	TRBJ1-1	CASSKEDRAEAFF
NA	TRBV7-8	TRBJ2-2	CASSPALNTGELFF
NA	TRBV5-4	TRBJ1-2	CASSLAGVGYGYTF